This T cell receptor beta chain originates from a study of T-cell memory formation after mild COVID-19 (dated by TCRdb to about 2021). Broadly, across the study: TCR sequence clusters from the two donors were largely donor specific. In a couple of donors, T-cell clones that expanded and contracted after mild COVID-19 were followed by sequencing TCRalpha and TCRbeta repertoires longitudinally. Two young, previously healthy adult volunteers made up the cohort, one male and one female. The paper as a whole reports these results and caveats: Only two mild cases were covered in the study, and larger cohorts including severe cases with pre-infection samples were considered necessary. Contracting CD4+ clones appeared mostly in the CM and EM memory subsets, whereas CD8+ clones were enriched in EMRA. From day 15 to 85, contracting clones showed balanced CD4/CD8 phenotypes, whereas a second wave of clones that expanded from day 15 to 37 leaned towards CD4+. SARS-CoV-2 specificity was not confirmed for the second-wave clones peaking on day 37. Some responding clones were detected in pre-infection memory, suggesting pre-existing cross-reactive memory T cells joined the SARS-CoV-2 response.

V is pared back by 5 bases and J by 5 bases, with 22 bases lying between the germline termini. Reading from cysteine to phenylalanine, the CDR3 counts 16 amino acids. Only the CDR3 part of the read is kept: 48 bases, read in frame from the first base. The germline V gene (reference sequence) specifies SEHNR as CDR1 and FQNEAQ as CDR2. Instrument on record: Illumina NovaSeq 6000. Using 5'RACE with constant-segment primers, TCRalpha and TCRbeta cDNA libraries were constructed, with sample barcodes and unique molecular identifiers added in the process. Trizol reagent was used to extract RNA from every sample. Library amplification was performed in two PCR steps, and a second sample barcode and Illumina TruSeq adapters were introduced in the second step. Sequencing of libraries was performed on an Illumina NovaSeq with 2 x 150 bp paired-end reads. The authors' analysis ran thus. The reads were demultiplexed and collapsed into UMI-guided consensus sequences using migec v1.2.7. With mixcr v2.1.11, UMI consensuses were aligned to TRA and TRB V and J templates and assembled into clonotypes. A clonotype was counted as expanded or contracted only if both edgeR and NoisET called the change significant, with noise models trained on biological replicates. For edgeR calls, a false discovery rate-adjusted p below 0.01 and a log2 fold-change threshold of 1 were applied. As an exploratory analysis of dynamics, max-normalized trajectories of the 1000 most abundant clonotypes were examined by PCA with hierarchical clustering. The CD4 or CD8 phenotype of responding clones was assigned using the separately sequenced CD4+ and CD8+ repertoires. TCRdb trimmed public reads at Q25 via fastp, called clones via MiXCR and kept in-frame beta chains. Rows are combined by CDR3 protein, so each entry shows the most common genes and DNA. TCRdb's processing, not the authors' own work, is the source of the V and J calls. The sample table shows about 210,000 distinct CDR3 sequences, and roughly 10% are seen once. Of the sample, less than 4% is held by the ten largest clones.

Ficoll-Paque density gradient centrifugation was used to isolate PBMCs. This clonotype was counted a few times. Its antigen is not yet known. Base qualities are not at hand, and no much larger clone is one base apart. Sequencing was done on a sample of PBMCs or a T cell subset sorted from them (not recorded which). The receptor chain draws on TRBV7-9 and TRBJ2-7; possibly the D gene is TRBD1, per 6 matching bases. The TCR was taken from a man younger than 35 who had mild COVID-19 (a few samples of this study predate the infection). The sample titles of this study are shuffled in the database, so cell type and time point are left out; the donor was told from shared clones. The DNA sequence follows: TGTGCCAGCAGCCTCGATGGGGGCCGAACCCCCCACGAGCAGTACTTC. It translates to CASSLDGGRTPHEQYF.